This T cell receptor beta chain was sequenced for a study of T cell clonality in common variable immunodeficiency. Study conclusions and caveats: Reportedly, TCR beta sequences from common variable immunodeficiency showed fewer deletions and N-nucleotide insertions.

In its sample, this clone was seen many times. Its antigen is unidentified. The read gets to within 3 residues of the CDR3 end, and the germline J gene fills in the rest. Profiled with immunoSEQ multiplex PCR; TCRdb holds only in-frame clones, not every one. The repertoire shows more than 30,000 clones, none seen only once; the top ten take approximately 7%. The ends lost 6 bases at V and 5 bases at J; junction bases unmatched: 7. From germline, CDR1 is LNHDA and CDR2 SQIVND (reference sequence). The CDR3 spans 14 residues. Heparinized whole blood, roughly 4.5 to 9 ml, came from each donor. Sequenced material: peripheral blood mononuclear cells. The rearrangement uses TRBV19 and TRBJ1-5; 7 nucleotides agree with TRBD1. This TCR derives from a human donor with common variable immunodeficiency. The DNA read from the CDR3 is TGTGCCAGTAGCGCGGACACAGGGGATCAGCCC. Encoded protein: CASSADTGDQP. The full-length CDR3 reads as CASSADTGDQPQHF.